This TCR beta chain was sequenced during a study of cytomegalovirus exposure and HLA in healthy donors. A note on this clone: Its cognate antigen is unknown.

The germline V gene has CDR1 SGHTA and CDR2 FQGTGA. This CDR3 is built from 15 residues. The trim removed 4 bases at V and 5 bases at J, leaving 1 base unmatched. Researchers ran the PCR with 60 Vbeta and 13 Jbeta primers. Profiling relied on immunoSEQ multiplex PCR, and the TCRdb table lists in-frame clones only, not all of them. In the table there are approximately 140,000 clones, around 77% of which are singletons. Study findings and constraints: Because they were indistinguishable, some V segments, including TRBV6-2 and TRBV6-3, were excluded.

Input material: PBMCs. The chain is built from TRBV7-3 and TRBJ2-2, with 13 bases that match TRBD2. The sequence was obtained from a woman aged 50 to 60 in good health and CMV-seronegative. CDR3 DNA sequence: TGTGCCAGCAGCTCGACTAGCGGGAGGACCGGGGAGCTGTTTTTT. Encoded protein: CASSSTSGRTGELFF.